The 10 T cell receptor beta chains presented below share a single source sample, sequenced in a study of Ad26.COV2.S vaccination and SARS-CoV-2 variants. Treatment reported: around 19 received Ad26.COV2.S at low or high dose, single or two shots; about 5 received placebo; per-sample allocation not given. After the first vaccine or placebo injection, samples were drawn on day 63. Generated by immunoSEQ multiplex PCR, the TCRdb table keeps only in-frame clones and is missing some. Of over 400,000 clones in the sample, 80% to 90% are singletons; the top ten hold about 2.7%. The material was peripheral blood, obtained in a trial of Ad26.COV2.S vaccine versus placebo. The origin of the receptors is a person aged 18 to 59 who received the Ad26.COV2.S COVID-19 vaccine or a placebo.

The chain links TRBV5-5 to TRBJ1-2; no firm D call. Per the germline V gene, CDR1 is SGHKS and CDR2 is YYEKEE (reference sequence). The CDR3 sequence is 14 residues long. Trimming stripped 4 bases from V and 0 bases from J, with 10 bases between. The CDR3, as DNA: TGTGCCAGCAGCCCCATACCAACTAACTATGGCTACACCTTC. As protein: CASSPIPTNYGYTF.

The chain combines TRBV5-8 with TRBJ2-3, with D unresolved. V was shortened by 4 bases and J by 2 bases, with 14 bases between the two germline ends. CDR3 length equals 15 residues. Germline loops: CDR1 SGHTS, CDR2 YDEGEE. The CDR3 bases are TGTGCCAGCAGCCCCATGAGACGCCCCACAGATACGCAGTATTTT. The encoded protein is CASSPMRRPTDTQYF.

The CDR3 DNA reads TGTGCCAGCAGCTTACTAGCCTTCTCTGGGGCCAACGTCCTGACTTTC. Amino acids: CASSLLAFSGANVLTF. The chain uses TRBV7-3 and TRBJ2-6; tentative D call: TRBD2 (5 bases). CDR3 length: 16 amino acids. Germline CDR1 is SGHTA and CDR2 is FQGTGA. The germline V and J ends were trimmed by 2 bases and 0 bases, with 8 bases remaining between them.

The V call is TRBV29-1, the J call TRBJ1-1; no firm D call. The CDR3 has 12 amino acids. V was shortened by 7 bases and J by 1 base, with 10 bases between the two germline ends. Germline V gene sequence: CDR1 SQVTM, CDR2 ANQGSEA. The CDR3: CSAESANTEAFF. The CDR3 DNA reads TGCAGCGCCGAATCGGCGAACACTGAAGCTTTCTTT.

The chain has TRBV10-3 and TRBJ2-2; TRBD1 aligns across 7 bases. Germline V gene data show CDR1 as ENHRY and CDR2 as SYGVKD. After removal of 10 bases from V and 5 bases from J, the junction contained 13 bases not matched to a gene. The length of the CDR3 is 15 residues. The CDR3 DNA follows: TGTGCCACCAGCCGCGACAGGGCAATTACCGGGGAGCTGTTTTTT. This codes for CATSRDRAITGELFF.

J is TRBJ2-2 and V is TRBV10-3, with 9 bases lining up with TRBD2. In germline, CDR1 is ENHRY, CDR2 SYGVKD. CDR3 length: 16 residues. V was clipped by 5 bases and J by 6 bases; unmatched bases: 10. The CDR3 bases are TGTGCCATCAGTAGCACATTAGCGGGGGAGGCCGGGGAGCTGTTTTTT. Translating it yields CAISSTLAGEAGELFF.

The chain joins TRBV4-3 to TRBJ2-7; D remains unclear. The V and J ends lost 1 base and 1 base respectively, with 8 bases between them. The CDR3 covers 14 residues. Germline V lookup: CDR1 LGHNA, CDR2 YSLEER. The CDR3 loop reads CASSQGPRSYEQYF. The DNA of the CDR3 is TGCGCCAGCAGCCAAGGTCCGCGATCCTACGAGCAGTACTTC.

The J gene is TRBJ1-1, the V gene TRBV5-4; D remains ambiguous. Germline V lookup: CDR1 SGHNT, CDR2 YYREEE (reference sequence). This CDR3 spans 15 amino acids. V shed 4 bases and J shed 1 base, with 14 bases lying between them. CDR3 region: CASSVKAIWNTEAFF. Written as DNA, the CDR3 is TGTGCCAGCAGCGTAAAGGCTATTTGGAACACTGAAGCTTTCTTT.

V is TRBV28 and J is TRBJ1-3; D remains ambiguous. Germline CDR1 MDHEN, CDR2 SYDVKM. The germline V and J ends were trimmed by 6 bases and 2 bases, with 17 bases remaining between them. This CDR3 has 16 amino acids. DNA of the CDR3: TGTGCCAGCAGAACCATAGGGTTCTGGGCTGGAAACACCATATATTTT. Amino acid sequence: CASRTIGFWAGNTIYF.

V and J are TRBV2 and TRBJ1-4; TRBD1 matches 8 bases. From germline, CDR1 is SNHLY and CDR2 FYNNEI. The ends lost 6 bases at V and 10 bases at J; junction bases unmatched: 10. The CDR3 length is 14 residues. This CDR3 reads CASSNPRTGLKLFF. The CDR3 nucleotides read TGTGCCAGCAGCAACCCTAGGACAGGGCTAAAACTGTTTTTT.